This T cell receptor (beta chain) came from a study of blood T cell repertoires in COVID-19. Study overall: Some COVID-19 samples were acute and others convalescent; all came from the United States, Italy and Spain. Sample material is recorded as cDNA or gDNA derived from T cells, B-cell-depleted T cells, or PBMCs.

Looked up from germline, CDR1 is KGHSH and CDR2 is LQKENI. V gave up 3 bases and J gave up 4 bases; unmatched junction bases: 11. The CDR3 runs to 17 residues. Using immunoSEQ multiplex PCR, the repertoire was profiled, and TCRdb retains in-frame clones only, with some absent. This table has some 270,000 clones, about four fifths appearing once. This TCR came from a middle-aged woman who had recovered from COVID-19. V usage is TRBV18 and J usage is TRBJ2-5; 10 nucleotides match TRBD1. Material: peripheral blood. For the CDR3, the DNA is TGTGCCAGCTCACCTTCCCCGGGACAGGGGTTTCGAGAGACCCAGTACTTC. Translating it yields CASSPSPGQGFRETQYF.